This T cell receptor (beta chain) was captured by sequencing in a study of blood T cell repertoires in COVID-19. Across the study: Both acute and convalescent COVID-19 samples were obtained from the United States, Italy and Spain. T cells, B-cell-depleted T cells, or PBMCs provided the cDNA or gDNA that served as material.

CDR3 length: 15 amino acids. Germline lookup yields CDR1 SGHAT and CDR2 FQNNGV. V lost 5 bases to trimming and J lost 6 bases; unmatched junction nucleotides: 13. Method: immunoSEQ multiplex PCR; TCRdb's copy keeps in-frame clones and lacks some. This sample has almost 500,000 clones; about nine tenths occur once, and the top ten carry 6.5% to 8.5%. Participants, about 18 to 100 years old, spanned 24 US areas. Assignments of participants to cohorts depended upon their own reported clinical history. Sequenced material: PBMCs or T cells enriched from blood (not recorded which). This chain uses TRBV11-2 with TRBJ2-7; the match to TRBD1 covers 7 bases. The clonotype originates from an older woman who had recovered from COVID-19. As DNA, the CDR3 is TGTGCCAGCAGCACCACCGACAGGGCGTCCGGCGAGCAGTACGTC. Translated: CASSTTDRASGEQYV.